Following are 7 T cell receptor beta chains from one sample sequenced in a study of radiation and T cells in renal cell carcinoma. Assay: immunoSEQ multiplex PCR; the TCRdb copy retains only in-frame clones and omits some. The table lists 18,000 or so clones, about 61% of them singletons. Treatment of the sample: treatment-naive control, cytoreductive nephrectomy. The sample consisted of tumor tissue, taken from a patient whose treatment was nephrectomy without radiotherapy. All receptors come from a man aged 50 or older with renal cell carcinoma.

The V gene is TRBV30, the J gene TRBJ2-3; no firm D call. Germline V gene lookup returns CDR1 GTSNPN and CDR2 SVGIG (reference sequence). This CDR3 has 15 residues. Trimming shortened V by 0 bases and J by 0 bases, and 10 bases separated the two germline ends. Here the CDR3 DNA reads TGTGCCTGGAGTGTACGGTTGGCGAGCACAGATACGCAGTATTTT. Translated, it gives CAWSVRLASTDTQYF.

This clone came up a few times. This rearrangement joins TRBV4-3 to TRBJ2-2; the D gene is possibly TRBD1 (6 bases). The germline V gene encodes CDR1 LGHNA and CDR2 YSLEER. The CDR3 runs 15 residues. V was trimmed by 3 bases and J by 8 bases, leaving 16 bases between them. CDR3 DNA: TGCGCCAGCAGCCAGGCCCCGGGACAACAAGGGGAGCTGTTTTTT. Translated, it gives CASSQAPGQQGELFF.

This clone was detected a few times. The CDR3 reads CASSRGTGSNTEAFF. DNA of the CDR3: TGTGCCAGCAGCCGGGGGACAGGTTCGAACACTGAAGCTTTCTTT. The V call is TRBV5-5, the J call TRBJ1-1; 8 positions agree with TRBD1. V lost 4 bases to trimming and J lost 1 base; unmatched junction nucleotides: 6. The CDR3 length is 15 residues. The germline V gene has CDR1 SGHKS and CDR2 YYEKEE (reference sequence).

The chain couples TRBV7-2 to TRBJ2-5, with D possibly matching TRBD2 (5 bases). CDR3 size: 14 residues. CDR1 and CDR2 from the germline V gene are SGHTA and FQGNSA. V lost 0 bases to trimming and J lost 5 bases, with 10 bases between them. The CDR3 region has the DNA TGTGCCAGCAGCTTAGCGGGAGTTCGTGAGACCCAGTACTTC. Protein sequence: CASSLAGVRETQYF.

The CDR3 is CASSLDSLNTEAFF. The CDR3, as DNA: TGTGCCAGCAGCTTAGATTCCTTGAACACTGAAGCTTTCTTT. The chain carries TRBV11-2 and TRBJ1-1; D remains ambiguous. The CDR3 consists of 14 residues. Germline V gene sequence: CDR1 SGHAT, CDR2 FQNNGV. V dropped 0 bases and J dropped 0 bases, with 5 bases sitting between them.

The gene calls are TRBV12-5 and TRBJ1-2; 7 positions match TRBD1. In germline, CDR1 is LGHNT, CDR2 FRNRAP. V shed 4 bases and J 4 bases; nucleotides not matched to a gene: 6. The CDR3 loop spans 14 amino acids. CDR3 DNA sequence: TGTGCTAGTGGTTGGATGACAGGGCTCTATGGCTACACCTTC. Its translation: CASGWMTGLYGYTF. Together with reference TRBV12-5 and TRBJ1-2, the CDR3 gives the full variable domain: DARVTQTPRHKVTEMGQEVTMRCQPILGHNTVFWYRQTMMQGLELLAYFRNRAPLDDSGMPKDRFSAEMPDATLATLKIQPSEPRDSAVYFCASGWMTGLYGYTFGSGTRLTVV.

The gene calls are TRBV27 and TRBJ2-3, with a possible D match to TRBD1 (5 bases). There are 15 residues in the CDR3. V was trimmed by 8 bases and J by 0 bases, leaving 15 bases between them. Germline values: CDR1 MNHEY, CDR2 SMNVEV (reference sequence). CDR3 sequence (DNA): TGTGCCAGCCGAATCCATCAGGGTAGCACAGATACGCAGTATTTT. Protein sequence: CASRIHQGSTDTQYF.